Included here is one T cell receptor (beta chain) sequence, with context. The data originate from a study of CD8 T cells in Susac syndrome. cDNA came from about 0.5 to 1 ug RNA primed by random hexamers. In TCRdb, the immunoSEQ multiplex PCR reads were re-called with MiXCR into one record per CDR3 protein. The data contain about 120,000 distinct CDR3 sequences, over 90% of them singletons. This CDR3 has 15 amino acids. J gave up 2 bases and V 6 bases, and 6 bases lay outside the gene matches. This rearrangement joins TRBV12-3 or TRBV12-4 to TRBJ2-3; 9 nucleotides agree with TRBD2. Sequenced sample: CD4+ T cells from PBMCs. The TCR originated in a human donor with Susac syndrome. The DNA for the CDR3 is TGTGCCAGCAGAGCACTAGCGGGTACCACAGATACGCAGTATTTT. It is translated as CASRALAGTTDTQYF.